This T cell receptor beta chain was found in a study of cytomegalovirus exposure and HLA in healthy donors. The primer mix had 60 Vbeta and 13 Jbeta primers. The table came from immunoSEQ multiplex PCR; TCRdb's copy has only in-frame clones and leaves some out. The sample holds roughly 150,000 clones, roughly 80% seen once. This clone was observed a single time. CDR1 is MDHEN, CDR2 SYDVKM, per germline. The CDR3 loop spans 14 amino acids. The V gene end was trimmed by 6 bases and the J gene end by 0 bases; junction bases not matched to a gene: 4. The material sequenced was PBMCs. The chain has TRBV28 and TRBJ2-7; 8 bases are a match to TRBD2. This clonotype was sampled from a female donor in good health and CMV-seronegative. CDR3 nucleotides: TGTGCCAGCAGCCCGGGGGGGGGCTCCTACGAGCAGTACTTC. This codes for CASSPGGGSYEQYF.